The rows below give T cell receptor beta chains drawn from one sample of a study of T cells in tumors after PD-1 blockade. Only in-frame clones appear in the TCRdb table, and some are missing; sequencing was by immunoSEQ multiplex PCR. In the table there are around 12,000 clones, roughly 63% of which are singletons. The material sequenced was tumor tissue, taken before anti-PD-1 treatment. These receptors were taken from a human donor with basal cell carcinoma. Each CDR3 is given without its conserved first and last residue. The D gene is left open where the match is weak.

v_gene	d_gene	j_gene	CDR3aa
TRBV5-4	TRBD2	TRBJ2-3	ASSLQRGVSDTQY
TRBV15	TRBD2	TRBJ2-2	ATSPRGGYRELF
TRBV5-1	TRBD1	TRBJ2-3	ASSLNPGQITDTQY
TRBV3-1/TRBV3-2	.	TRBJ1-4	ASSPLMDTNEKLF
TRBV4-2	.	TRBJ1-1	ASSKGEGVRYDTEAF
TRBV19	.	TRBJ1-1	ASLIWTEAF
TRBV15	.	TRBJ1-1	ATSRDETEAF
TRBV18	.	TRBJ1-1	ASSPRGGGNLNTEAF
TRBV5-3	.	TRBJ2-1	ARSFAVPYYNEQF
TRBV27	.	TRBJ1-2	ASSPARPPGEGYT
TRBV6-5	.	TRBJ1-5	ASKGARNQPQH
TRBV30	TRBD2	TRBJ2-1	AWSVRASGSGNEQF
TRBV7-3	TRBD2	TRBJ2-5	ASSYARGGAWETQY
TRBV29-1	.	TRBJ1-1	SVENTMNTEAF
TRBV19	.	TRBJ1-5	ASSAQEGLNQPQH
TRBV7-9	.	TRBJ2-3	ASSSDLTSTDTQY
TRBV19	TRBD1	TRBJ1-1	ASRSGTGVNTEAF
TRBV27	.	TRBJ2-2	ASRSPGTGELF
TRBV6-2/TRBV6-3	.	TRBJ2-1	ASSYLGGAYNEQF
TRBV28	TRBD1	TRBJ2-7	ASSSPGQGDYEQY
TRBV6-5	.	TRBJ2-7	ASSFNVYREQY
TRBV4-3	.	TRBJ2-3	ASSQDKRGVTDTQY
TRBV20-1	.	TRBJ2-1	SARRQVEQF
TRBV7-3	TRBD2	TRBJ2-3	ASSYSGGGTDTQY
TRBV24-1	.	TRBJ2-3	ATSETRDTQY
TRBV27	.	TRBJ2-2	ASSYRGDTGELF
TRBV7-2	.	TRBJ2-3	ASSLEDLGTDTQY
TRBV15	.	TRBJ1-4	ATSRDGGPNEKLF
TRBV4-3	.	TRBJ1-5	ASSPLGGQPQH
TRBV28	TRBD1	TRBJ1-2	ASSLNRGYGYT
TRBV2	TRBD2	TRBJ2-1	ASRGSGGAYNEQF
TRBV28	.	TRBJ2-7	ASSLNYEQY
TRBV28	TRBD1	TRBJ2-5	ASSLPSGSRTGAFQETQY
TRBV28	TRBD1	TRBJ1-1	ASSRDRVTEAF
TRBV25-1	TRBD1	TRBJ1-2	ASSEPGQVGYGYT
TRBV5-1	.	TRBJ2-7	ASSLGPSLRSYEQY
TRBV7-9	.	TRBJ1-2	ASSLKEGNYGYT
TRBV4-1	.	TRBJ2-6	ASSRLPDGSSGANVLT
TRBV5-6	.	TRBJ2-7	ASSGQSPSYEQY
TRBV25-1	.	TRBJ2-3	ASSKGDTQY
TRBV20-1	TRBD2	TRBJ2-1	SASWKRGAGQF
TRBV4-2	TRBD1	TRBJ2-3	ASSQRTGAQTQY
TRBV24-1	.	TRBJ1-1	ATSDSPLGQGTEAF
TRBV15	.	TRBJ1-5	ATSSRRGRGLLDQPQH
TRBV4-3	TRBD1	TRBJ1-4	ASSKNGGQGNEKLF
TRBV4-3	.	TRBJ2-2	ASSQGRGNTGELF
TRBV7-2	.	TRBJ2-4	ASSLGGITKNIQY
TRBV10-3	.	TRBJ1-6	AISEGLQGSPLH
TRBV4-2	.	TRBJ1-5	ASSQGAGKLEPQH
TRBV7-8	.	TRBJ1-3	ASSLGGRGNTIY